This is a list of T cell receptor beta chains from one sample in a study of T cells in Graves' hyperthyroidism and ophthalmopathy. MiXCR, applied by TCRdb to the multiplex PCR reads, yields one record per CDR3 protein. The repertoire includes a few hundred thousand distinct CDR3 sequences, just over 45% of them detected once, and under 20% sits in the top ten. Sample: peripheral blood or thyroid tissue (not recorded which). The receptor source for this set is an adult woman with Graves' disease, either hyperthyroidism or ophthalmopathy (not recorded which). CDR3s include the opening cysteine and the closing phenylalanine or tryptophan. A D gene is named only where the DNA matches it firmly. Size tells how often a clone was seen (once, few, many) or the class of an expanded clone, and some rows leave it out.

V: TRBV24-1; D: TRBD1; size: -; J: TRBJ2-2; CDR3: CATGETGDTGELFF; DNA: TGTGCCACAGGGGAGACAGGGGACACCGGGGAGCTGTTTTTT
V: TRBV2; D: TRBD1; size: -; J: TRBJ1-2; CDR3: CASSPDRLDYGYTF; DNA: TGTGCCAGCAGTCCGGACAGGTTGGACTATGGCTACACCTTC
V: TRBV7-2; D: TRBD2; size: many; J: TRBJ2-7; CDR3: CASSRSGGSYEQYF; DNA: TGTGCCAGCAGCCGTAGCGGGGGCTCCTACGAGCAGTACTTC
V: TRBV20-1; D: -; size: once; J: TRBJ1-2; CDR3: CSARDEGGFFGYTF; DNA: TGCAGTGCTAGAGATGAAGGGGGGTTTTTCGGCTACACCTTC
V: TRBV2; D: TRBD1; size: -; J: TRBJ2-6; CDR3: CASRVGQGVTEAF; DNA: TGTGCCAGCAGGGTGGGACAGGGCGTAACTGAAGCTTTC
V: TRBV7-2; D: -; size: -; J: TRBJ2-7; CDR3: CASSQIWGESYEQYF; DNA: TGTGCCAGCAGCCAAATTTGGGGGGAGTCCTACGAGCAGTACTTC
V: TRBV20-1; D: TRBD1; size: few; J: TRBJ2-7; CDR3: CSADAGTGQNEQYF; DNA: TGCAGTGCTGACGCGGGGACAGGGCAGAACGAGCAGTACTTC
V: TRBV15; D: -; size: -; J: TRBJ1-3; CDR3: CATSRDIGRVRNTIYF; DNA: TGTGCCACCAGCAGAGATATCGGCAGGGTGCGAAACACCATATATTTT
V: TRBV20-1; D: -; size: -; J: TRBJ1-1; CDR3: CSASYMATEAFF; DNA: TGCAGTGCCTCTTACATGGCCACTGAAGCTTTCTTT
V: TRBV5-1; D: -; size: many; J: TRBJ1-2; CDR3: CASSFGDAVGYGYTF; DNA: TGCGCCAGCAGCTTTGGGGATGCGGTGGGATATGGCTACACCTTC
V: TRBV29-1; D: -; size: few; J: TRBJ1-1; CDR3: CSVPKGTEAFF; DNA: TGCAGCGTTCCTAAGGGCACTGAAGCTTTCTTT
V: TRBV18; D: -; size: many; J: TRBJ1-5; CDR3: CASSPLVNQPQHF; DNA: TGTGCCAGCTCACCTTTGGTCAATCAGCCCCAGCATTTT
V: TRBV20-1; D: TRBD2; size: many; J: TRBJ2-5; CDR3: CSARITSGAQETQYF; DNA: TGCAGTGCTAGAATTACTAGCGGGGCCCAAGAGACCCAGTACTTC
V: TRBV2; D: TRBD2; size: -; J: TRBJ2-5; CDR3: CASSAGEQETQYF; DNA: TGCGCCAGCAGTGCGGGGGAGCAAGAGACCCAGTACTTC
V: TRBV19; D: TRBD1; size: -; J: TRBJ1-1; CDR3: CASRRTGGRAEAFF; DNA: TGTGCCAGTAGGCGGACAGGGGGCAGGGCTGAAGCTTTCTTT
V: TRBV7-2; D: TRBD2; size: many; J: TRBJ2-2; CDR3: CASSSFGLAGNPTGELFF; DNA: TGTGCCAGCAGCTCCTTCGGACTAGCGGGAAACCCCACCGGGGAGCTGTTTTTT
V: TRBV12-3/TRBV12-4; D: -; size: -; J: TRBJ2-5; CDR3: CASSEGGRQTYQETQYF; DNA: TGTGCCAGCAGTGAAGGAGGCAGGCAGACTTATCAAGAGACCCAGTACTTC
V: TRBV29-1; D: -; size: -; J: TRBJ1-1; CDR3: CSVRGGLTDMNTEAFF; DNA: TGCAGCGTCCGAGGGGGGTTGACGGACATGAACACTGAAGCTTTCTTT
V: TRBV2; D: TRBD1; size: -; J: TRBJ1-2; CDR3: CASREQGASYGYTF; DNA: TGTGCCAGCAGGGAGCAGGGGGCGAGCTATGGCTACACCTTC
V: TRBV29-1; D: TRBD1; size: few; J: TRBJ2-7; CDR3: CSVRTGESYEQYF; DNA: TGCAGCGTAAGGACAGGTGAATCCTACGAGCAGTACTTC
V: TRBV7-9; D: TRBD2; size: few; J: TRBJ2-1; CDR3: CASATPGLGNEQFF; DNA: TGTGCCAGTGCGACTCCGGGACTAGGGAATGAGCAGTTCTTC
V: TRBV7-8; D: -; size: many; J: TRBJ1-2; CDR3: CASSPGRLSYGYTF; DNA: TGTGCCAGCAGCCCGGGACGGCTGTCGTATGGCTACACCTTC
V: TRBV2; D: -; size: many; J: TRBJ1-2; CDR3: CASRDYGYTF; DNA: TGTGCCAGCAGGGACTATGGCTACACCTTC
V: TRBV7-2; D: -; size: -; J: TRBJ2-7; CDR3: CAISQTRDRTHEQYF; DNA: TGCGCCATCAGCCAAACCCGGGACCGCACCCACGAGCAGTACTTC
V: TRBV19; D: -; size: many; J: TRBJ2-5; CDR3: CASSESQWETQYF; DNA: TGTGCCAGTAGCGAGAGTCAGTGGGAGACCCAGTACTTC
V: TRBV7-9; D: -; size: many; J: TRBJ2-7; CDR3: CASSFDGDRGEQYF; DNA: TGTGCCAGCAGCTTTGACGGGGACCGAGGCGAGCAGTACTTC
V: TRBV7-6; D: -; size: few; J: TRBJ2-2; CDR3: CASTQRATGELFF; DNA: TGTGCCAGCACCCAAAGAGCCACCGGGGAGCTGTTTTTT
V: TRBV6-1; D: -; size: once; J: TRBJ1-2; CDR3: CASSDHKRGNYGYTF; DNA: TGTGCCAGCAGTGACCACAAGAGGGGGAACTATGGCTACACCTTC
V: TRBV9; D: -; size: many; J: TRBJ1-4; CDR3: CASQHATNEKLFF; DNA: TGTGCCAGCCAGCATGCAACTAATGAAAAACTGTTTTTT
V: TRBV29-1; D: -; size: -; J: TRBJ2-7; CDR3: CSAGQLQGEQYF; DNA: TGCAGCGCCGGACAGCTTCAAGGAGAGCAGTACTTC
V: TRBV25-1; D: -; size: -; J: TRBJ1-4; CDR3: CASTFHGVNEKLFF; DNA: TGTGCCAGCACTTTTCACGGGGTTAATGAAAAACTGTTTTTT
V: TRBV7-2; D: -; size: -; J: TRBJ1-4; CDR3: CASSPEVQSRMKLFF; DNA: TGTGCCAGCAGCCCAGAGGTGCAGAGCAGGATGAAACTGTTTTTT
V: TRBV2; D: -; size: few; J: TRBJ1-3; CDR3: CASQGSADTIYF; DNA: TGTGCCAGCCAAGGAAGTGCGGACACCATATATTTT
V: TRBV2; D: -; size: many; J: TRBJ1-6; CDR3: CASSGETGPNNSPLHF; DNA: TGTGCCAGCAGTGGGGAAACCGGGCCGAATAATTCACCCCTCCACTTT
V: TRBV7-7; D: -; size: few; J: TRBJ2-5; CDR3: CASSLYAEETQYF; DNA: TGTGCTAGCAGCTTATATGCCGAAGAGACCCAGTACTTC
V: TRBV4-3; D: -; size: -; J: TRBJ1-2; CDR3: CASSQDLAETSVYTF; DNA: TGCGCCAGCAGCCAAGATCTGGCCGAAACGTCGGTCTACACCTTC
V: TRBV20-1; D: -; size: many; J: TRBJ1-6; CDR3: CSASSPPGNSPLHF; DNA: TGCAGTGCTAGTAGTCCACCCGGGAATTCACCCCTCCACTTT
V: TRBV27; D: -; size: few; J: TRBJ2-2; CDR3: CASSFFGGAKPLTGELFF; DNA: TGTGCCAGCAGTTTTTTTGGGGGCGCGAAGCCGTTGACCGGGGAGCTGTTTTTT
V: TRBV5-1; D: TRBD2; size: -; J: TRBJ2-1; CDR3: CASSRTSAGGYEQFF; DNA: TGCGCCAGCAGCCGCACTAGCGCGGGAGGGTATGAGCAGTTCTTC
V: TRBV12-3/TRBV12-4; D: TRBD1; size: -; J: TRBJ1-2; CDR3: CASSSGQTDGYTF; DNA: TGTGCCAGCAGTTCGGGACAGACGGATGGCTACACCTTC
V: TRBV2; D: -; size: -; J: TRBJ1-1; CDR3: CASNRDTNEAFF; DNA: TGTGCCAGCAACCGGGACACGAATGAAGCTTTCTTT
V: TRBV20-1; D: -; size: -; J: TRBJ2-7; CDR3: CSARIPNREQYF; DNA: TGCAGTGCCCGAATCCCCAACAGGGAGCAGTACTTC
V: TRBV10-3; D: -; size: many; J: TRBJ1-5; CDR3: CAISDRANQPQHF; DNA: TGTGCCATCAGTGACCGGGCCAATCAGCCCCAGCATTTT
V: TRBV24-1; D: TRBD1; size: many; J: TRBJ2-2; CDR3: CATSDQDRTDNGELFF; DNA: TGTGCCACCAGTGATCAGGACAGGACCGACAACGGGGAGCTGTTTTTT
V: TRBV7-3; D: -; size: -; J: TRBJ1-5; CDR3: CASSLYAQGLKVPQHF; DNA: TGTGCCAGCAGCTTATATGCGCAGGGGCTAAAGGTGCCCCAGCATTTT
V: TRBV2; D: TRBD1; size: -; J: TRBJ1-2; CDR3: CAGSVDRANYGYTF; DNA: TGTGCCGGCAGTGTGGACAGGGCTAACTATGGCTACACCTTC
V: TRBV13; D: TRBD1; size: few; J: TRBJ1-3; CDR3: CASSDRQGAGRTSGNTIYF; DNA: TGTGCCAGCAGCGATCGACAGGGCGCGGGGCGGACCTCTGGAAACACCATATATTTT